This T cell receptor beta chain was retrieved from a study of cytomegalovirus exposure and HLA in healthy donors. Findings of the study overall: Most TCR sequences were rare, but some public TCRs occurred in many donors. Cytomegalovirus association was assigned to some 160 TCR beta chains.

TCRdb's table, derived via immunoSEQ multiplex PCR, lists solely in-frame clones and lacks some. Of about 150,000 clones in the sample, about 94% were seen once. Turning to this clone: Its antigen remains unknown.

CDR1 and CDR2 (germline): LNHDA, SQIVND (reference sequence). The CDR3 has 16 residues. V lost 4 bases and J lost 3, with 17 bases in between. The receptor was isolated from a man younger than 35 in good health and CMV-seropositive. V and J are TRBV19 and TRBJ2-3; D might be TRBD1 (6 bases). Sequenced sample: PBMCs. Here the CDR3 reads CASSTDRQVWTDTQYF. The CDR3 DNA reads TGTGCCAGTAGTACCGACAGACAGGTCTGGACAGATACGCAGTATTTT. The whole variable domain, remainder taken from reference TRBV19 and TRBJ2-3, is DGGITQSPKYLFRKEGQNVTLSCEQNLNHDAMYWYRQDPGQGLRLIYYSQIVNDFQKGDIAEGYSVSREKKESFPLTVTSAQKNPTAFYLCASSTDRQVWTDTQYFGPGTRLTVL.